The 26 T cell receptor beta chains reported below all come from one sample, sequenced in a study of blood T cells in healthy people across ages. It was with a sample-barcoded 5' primer and a J-beta primer mix that a second PCR of roughly 7 to 12 cycles was run. TCRdb reanalysed the 5' RACE reads using MiXCR and keeps one entry per CDR3 protein. The table includes approximately 800,000 distinct CDR3 sequences, roughly 25% detected once. Another study also made use of these data, one on T cells of mothers and their children.

The sequenced material came from blood. Receptors were obtained from a boy between 10 and 17 years old in good health.

This clonotype was detected a few times. The junction shows a germline mismatch at one end, possibly a read error. This chain connects TRBV18 to TRBJ2-7; D possibly corresponds to TRBD2 (5 bases). Germline assignment: CDR1 KGHSH and CDR2 LQKENI. This CDR3 is built from 15 residues. The CDR3 spells CANSQSGTDTYEQYF. The CDR3 DNA sequence: TGTGCCAACTCACAGTCGGGAACTGATACCTACGAGCAGTACTTC.

This chain connects TRBV25-1 to TRBJ1-3; 10 bases are shared with TRBD1. CDR3 length: 16 amino acids. V trimming: 3 bases; J trimming: 4 bases; junction bases outside the gene matches: 6. Looked up from germline, CDR1 is MGHDK and CDR2 is SYGVNS. The CDR3 bases are TGTGCCAGCAGTGACGCGACAGGGGGCTTCGGAAACACCATATATTTT. It specifies CASSDATGGFGNTIYF.

In its sample, this clonotype was seen a few times. The V call is TRBV18, the J call TRBJ2-1, with unresolved D. CDR3 length equals 13 residues. Germline assignment: CDR1 KGHSH and CDR2 LQKENI. V was trimmed by 2 bases and J by 5 bases, leaving 7 bases between them. CDR3 sequence (DNA): TGTGCCAGCTCACCAAGGAAGGACAATGAGCAGTTCTTC. This gives the protein CASSPRKDNEQFF.

This clonotype was observed a few times. This rearrangement joins TRBV15 to TRBJ2-5; 7 bases agree with TRBD1. Germline CDR1 is LNHNV and CDR2 is YYDKDF (reference sequence). The junction had 6 bases not matched to a gene; V was cut back by 4 bases and J by 4 bases. This CDR3 spans 14 amino acids. CDR3 protein: CATSNVGQLETQYF. As DNA, the CDR3 is TGTGCCACCAGCAACGTGGGACAGCTAGAGACCCAGTACTTC.

The chain combines TRBV18 with TRBJ2-3; 7 bases agree with TRBD1. The CDR3 covers 15 residues. The V gene's germline CDR1 is KGHSH and CDR2 LQKENI. V shed 7 bases, J shed 1 base, and the junction held 8 bases outside the gene matches. The DNA for the CDR3 is TGTGCCAGCTTTCGCCGGACAGGCCGCACAGATACGCAGTATTTT. It codes for CASFRRTGRTDTQYF. Using reference TRBV18 and TRBJ2-3 for the parts outside the CDR3, the full variable domain is NAGVMQNPRHLVRRRGQEARLRCSPMKGHSHVYWYRQLPEEGLKFMVYLQKENIIDESGMPKERFSAEFPKEGPSILRIQQVVRGDSAAYFCASFRRTGRTDTQYFGPGTRLTVL.

The chain couples TRBV12-3 or TRBV12-4 to TRBJ2-7; 11 positions agree with TRBD2. The CDR3 covers 15 residues. J gave up 4 bases and V 5 bases, and 7 bases lay outside the gene matches. CDR3 sequence: CASSLALAGGYEQYF. The CDR3 DNA follows: TGTGCCAGCAGTCTGGCGCTAGCGGGGGGTTACGAGCAGTACTTC.

The chain combines TRBV7-8 with TRBJ1-4; possible D gene TRBD1, 6 bases. Per the germline V gene, CDR1 is SGHVS and CDR2 is FQNEAQ. This CDR3 comprises 16 residues. Trimming shortened V by 1 base and J by 2 bases, and 11 bases separated the two germline ends. The CDR3: CASSLGQTGTNEKLFF. The CDR3 region has the DNA TGTGCCAGCAGCTTAGGACAGACAGGCACTAATGAAAAACTGTTTTTT. Based on the CDR3 plus reference TRBV7-8 and TRBJ1-4, the full variable domain is GAGVSQSPRYKVAKRGQDVALRCDPISGHVSLFWYQQALGQGPEFLTYFQNEAQLDKSGLPSDRFFAERPEGSVSTLKIQRTQQEDSAVYLCASSLGQTGTNEKLFFGSGTQLSVL.

This sequence joins TRBV29-1 and TRBJ2-3, with D unresolved. Germline CDR1 and CDR2: SQVTM and ANQGSEA. CDR3 size: 15 residues. V dropped 6 bases and J dropped 6 bases, with 22 bases sitting between them. CDR3 sequence reads: CSVVPGQSPVDTQYF. The CDR3 DNA follows: TGCAGCGTAGTTCCGGGTCAAAGCCCTGTGGATACGCAGTATTTT.

The chain employs TRBV7-9 and TRBJ1-1, with 8 bases identical to TRBD1. After removal of 5 bases from V and 4 bases from J, the junction contained 6 bases not matched to a gene. The CDR3 has 14 amino acids. Germline CDR1 is SEHNR and CDR2 is FQNEAQ (reference sequence). The DNA of the CDR3 is TGTGCCAGCAGCACGCAACAGGGGGGCACTGAAGCTTTCTTT. It specifies CASSTQQGGTEAFF. Complete variable domain (other parts from reference TRBV7-9 and TRBJ1-1): DTGVSQNPRHKITKRGQNVTFRCDPISEHNRLYWYRQTLGQGPEFLTYFQNEAQLEKSRLLSDRFSAERPKGSFSTLEIQRTEQGDSAMYLCASSTQQGGTEAFFGQGTRLTVV.

Concerning this clonotype: The DNA is left out, because the CDR3 cannot be placed on it with certainty; the CDR3 is given as TCRdb lists it. The chain carries TRBV20-1 and TRBJ2-1; the table's D call of TRBD2 was not tested on the DNA. The CDR3 is made up of 15 amino acids, end residues included. Germline loops: CDR1 DFQATT, CDR2 SNEGSKA (reference sequence). CDR3 loop: CSTSVSGGLGNEQFF.

This clonotype has only a few counts. The germline gene is not matched at one end of the junction; a read error may be the cause. The rearrangement links TRBV10-3 to TRBJ2-2; the D gene could be TRBD1 or TRBD2 (6 bases each). CDR3 length: 15 residues. Germline assignment: CDR1 ENHRY and CDR2 SYGVKD. The CDR3 nucleotides read TGTGCCACCAGTGACGGAGGGGGTAACACCGGGGAGCTGTTTTTT. It is translated as CATSDGGGNTGELFF.

This chain joins TRBV20-1 and TRBJ2-4; D is perhaps TRBD1 (6 bases). Germline loops: CDR1 DFQATT, CDR2 SNEGSKA (reference sequence). The V and J ends lost 5 bases and 0 bases respectively, with 14 bases between them. The CDR3 sequence is 15 residues long. This CDR3 reads CSAWDTGLAKNIQYF. As DNA, the CDR3 is TGCAGTGCTTGGGACACCGGACTAGCCAAAAACATTCAGTACTTC.

The V gene is TRBV15, the J gene TRBJ2-1, with D hard to call. V lost 4 bases to trimming and J lost 4 bases, with 5 bases between them. This CDR3 comprises 12 residues. Germline CDR1 is LNHNV and CDR2 is YYDKDF (reference sequence). The CDR3 DNA is TGTGCCACCAGCAACCGGTACAATGAGCAGTTCTTC. This translates into CATSNRYNEQFF.

Only a few counts were recorded for this clonotype. The chain joins TRBV21-1 to TRBJ2-5. TRBV21-1 is termed a pseudogene. The CDR3 sequence is 14 residues long. The CDR3 reads CASRSGYSQETQYF. In DNA form, the CDR3 reads TGTGCCAGCAGGTCTGGGTATTCGCAAGAGACCCAGTACTTC.

The chain employs TRBV20-1 and TRBJ1-6; 7 bases are a match to TRBD1. Germline V gene lookup returns CDR1 DFQATT and CDR2 SNEGSKA (reference sequence). The CDR3 length is 14 residues. V was clipped by 5 bases and J by 7 bases; unmatched bases: 8. The CDR3 loop reads CSAHDGQENSPLHF. The CDR3 region has the DNA TGCAGTGCTCACGACGGACAGGAGAATTCACCCCTCCACTTT.

CDR3 sequence: CASSIESDWTSGLYNEQFF. In DNA, the CDR3 is TGTGCCAGTAGTATTGAGTCGGATTGGACTAGCGGCCTCTACAATGAGCAGTTCTTC. The rearrangement uses TRBV19 and TRBJ2-1; 10 bases match TRBD2. Germline V CDR1 and CDR2: LNHDA, SQIVND (reference sequence). The J segment lost 3 bases and the V segment lost 3 bases, leaving 14 bases of the junction unmatched. CDR3 length: 19 residues.

This clonotype came up a few times. The chain joins TRBV10-3 to TRBJ2-5; 7 bases fit TRBD1. The CDR3 is made up of 14 amino acids. The germline gives CDR1 ENHRY, CDR2 SYGVKD. Unmatched junction bases numbered 3, after V lost 4 bases and J lost 1 base. The DNA of the CDR3 is TGTGCCATCAGTGGGACAGGACCCCAAGAGACCCAGTACTTC. It specifies CAISGTGPQETQYF.

This clonotype has a handful of counts. The junction shows a germline mismatch at one end, possibly a read error. This sequence joins TRBV10-3 and TRBJ1-2, with D hard to call. The CDR3 consists of 16 residues. The germline gives CDR1 ENHRY, CDR2 SYGVKD. Here the CDR3 DNA reads TGCGCCATCAGTGAAGGGAGTCCAGGCTCCCACTATGGCTACACCTTC. This translates into CAISEGSPGSHYGYTF.

The J gene is TRBJ2-1, the V gene TRBV6-1, with 12 bases aligning to TRBD2. The J segment lost 4 bases and the V segment lost 6 bases, leaving 7 bases of the junction unmatched. The CDR3 sequence is 16 residues long. Germline assignment: CDR1 MNHNS and CDR2 SASEGT. The DNA of the CDR3 is TGTGCCAGCAGGCCTCAACTAGCGGGGGGTTACAATGAGCAGTTCTTC. Translated: CASRPQLAGGYNEQFF.

V and J are TRBV20-1 and TRBJ2-5; D remains unclear. The J call may be faulty, since TRBJ2-1 better matches the DNA end. Looked up from germline, CDR1 is DFQATT and CDR2 is SNEGSKA (reference sequence). This CDR3 has 14 amino acids. DNA for the CDR3: TGCAGTGCTAGAGATCTCTATGCCCTAAATGAGCAGTTCTTC. Protein sequence: CSARDLYALNEQFF.

This clonotype was detected many times. One junction end disagrees with the germline gene, perhaps due to a read error. The chain employs TRBV5-1 and TRBJ2-1; D possibly corresponds to TRBD2 (6 bases). CDR3 size: 13 residues. Germline V CDR1 and CDR2: SGHRS, YFSETQ. In DNA, the CDR3 is TGTGCCAGCAGCTCCGGGGGCTACAATGAGCAGTTCTTC. Its translation is CASSSGGYNEQFF.

The rearrangement uses TRBV29-1 and TRBJ2-3; no reliable D call. Trimming pared 5 bases from V and 2 bases from J, leaving 11 bases between. CDR1 SQVTM and CDR2 ANQGSEA come from the germline V gene. The CDR3 extends over 13 amino acids. This CDR3 is CSVHPTDTDTQYF. The CDR3 DNA is TGCAGCGTTCACCCAACAGACACAGATACGCAGTATTTT.

The rearrangement links TRBV7-6 to TRBJ2-5, with D maybe TRBD2 (6 bases). The CDR3 spans 13 residues. Germline assignment: CDR1 SGHVS and CDR2 FNYEAQ. V was trimmed by 1 base and J by 6 bases, leaving 9 bases between them. CDR3 in amino acids: CASSLGLEKTQYF. DNA for the CDR3: TGTGCCAGCAGCTTAGGACTAGAAAAGACCCAGTACTTC.

The sample holds a few counts of this clonotype. The CDR3 nucleotides are TGTGCCAGCAGCTTAGAAGGACTAGCATTCTACAATGAGCAGTTCTTC. Its protein product is CASSLEGLAFYNEQFF. The chain carries TRBV7-2 and TRBJ2-1; 8 positions match TRBD2. Germline values: CDR1 SGHTA, CDR2 FQGNSA. This CDR3 is 16 amino acids long. J was trimmed by 3 bases and V by 1 base; bases with no gene match: 5.

This clonotype has more than one count but fewer than ten. This chain connects TRBV7-6 to TRBJ2-5, with 7 positions matching TRBD1. Germline values: CDR1 SGHVS, CDR2 FNYEAQ. The trim removed 5 bases at V and 2 bases at J, leaving 11 bases unmatched. The CDR3 extends over 16 amino acids. Here the CDR3 reads CASSGYRDRIQETQYF. The DNA of the CDR3 is TGTGCCAGCAGCGGATACCGGGACAGAATACAAGAGACCCAGTACTTC.

The sample holds a few counts of this clonotype. Written as DNA, the CDR3 is TGCAGCGTCAAACAGGGGGTACGCTCCTACGAGCAGTACTTC. Its protein product is CSVKQGVRSYEQYF. The V and J genes are TRBV29-1 and TRBJ2-7; 8 nucleotides line up with TRBD1. V dropped 6 bases and J dropped 0; count of bases not matched to a gene: 7. The V gene's germline CDR1 is SQVTM and CDR2 ANQGSEA. CDR3 size: 14 residues.